Listed below are T cell receptor beta chains from one sample, sequenced in a study of regulatory T cells in long-lasting Graves disease. TCRdb re-called the multiplex PCR reads with MiXCR, one entry per CDR3 protein. Among more than 300,000 distinct CDR3 sequences, roughly 23% were seen once, and the ten largest hold 25% to 30%. This specimen consisted of peripheral blood mononuclear cells (PBMCs), obtained when the disease was refractory, from a patient treated with antithyroid drugs. Receptor source: a woman aged 40-49 years with Graves disease. CDR3s include the opening cysteine and the closing phenylalanine or tryptophan. D genes are given only for firm matches. Clone size is stated in some rows and not others, as once, few, many or a class when expanded.

J,size,V,D,CDR3,DNA
TRBJ1-1,many,TRBV28,NA,CASSLFSYLGKAEAFF,TGTGCCAGCAGTTTATTTTCATATTTGGGGAAAGCTGAAGCTTTCTTT
TRBJ1-1,many,TRBV6-1,TRBD1,CASSPRTGWPTEAFF,TGTGCCAGCAGCCCAAGGACAGGGTGGCCCACTGAAGCTTTCTTT
TRBJ2-7,NA,TRBV27,NA,CASSSPHLNSYEQYF,TGTGCCAGCAGTTCCCCTCACTTGAACTCCTACGAGCAGTACTTC
TRBJ1-3,NA,TRBV3-1,NA,CASSYTGNGNTIYF,TGTGCCAGCAGCTATACAGGGAACGGAAACACCATATATTTT
TRBJ2-5,many,TRBV2,NA,CASSGGYTHQETQYF,TGTGCCAGCAGTGGTGGTTACACCCACCAAGAGACCCAGTACTTC
TRBJ1-5,many,TRBV28,NA,CASSLDRDSNQPQHF,TGTGCCAGCAGTTTAGACAGAGATAGCAATCAGCCCCAGCATTTT
TRBJ1-2,many,TRBV28,NA,CAGAGSLGYTF,TGTGCCGGCGCCGGGAGTTTAGGCTACACCTTC
TRBJ1-1,many,TRBV2,NA,CASSEWRWGASPAFDTEAFF,TGTGCCAGCAGTGAATGGCGGTGGGGGGCCTCCCCTGCGTTTGACACTGAAGCTTTCTTT
TRBJ1-1,NA,TRBV5-6,NA,CASSLAVGLDTEAFF,TGTGCCAGCAGCTTGGCCGTCGGGTTGGACACTGAAGCTTTCTTT
TRBJ2-7,NA,TRBV10-3,NA,CATGGLAYEQYF,TGTGCCACCGGAGGCCTAGCCTACGAGCAGTACTTC
TRBJ1-1,many,TRBV28,NA,CASSQRTVQNTEAFF,TGTGCCAGCAGTCAGAGGACGGTGCAAAACACTGAAGCTTTCTTT
TRBJ1-1,NA,TRBV2,TRBD1,CASSEGDRGNTEAFF,TGTGCCAGCAGTGAAGGGGACAGGGGGAACACTGAAGCTTTCTTT
TRBJ2-3,NA,TRBV12-3/TRBV12-4,TRBD1,CASGKTGDPLADTQYF,TGTGCCAGCGGAAAGACAGGGGACCCCTTGGCAGATACGCAGTATTTT
TRBJ1-1,NA,TRBV7-2,TRBD1,CASSLALTGGWENTEAFF,TGTGCCAGCAGCTTAGCGCTAACAGGGGGCTGGGAGAACACTGAAGCTTTCTTT